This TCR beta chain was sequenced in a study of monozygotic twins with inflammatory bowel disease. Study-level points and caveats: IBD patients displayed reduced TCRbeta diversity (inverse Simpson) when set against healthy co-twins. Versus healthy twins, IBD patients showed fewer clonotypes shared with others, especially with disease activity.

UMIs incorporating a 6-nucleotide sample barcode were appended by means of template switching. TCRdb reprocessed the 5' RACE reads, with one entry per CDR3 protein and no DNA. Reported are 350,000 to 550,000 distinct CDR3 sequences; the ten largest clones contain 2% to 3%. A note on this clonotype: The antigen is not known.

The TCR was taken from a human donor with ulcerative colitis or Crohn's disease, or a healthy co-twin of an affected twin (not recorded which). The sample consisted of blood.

The CDR3 loop reads CSAAQPWDSVNEKLFF. The chain is built from TRBV20-1 and TRBJ1-4; TCRdb selects TRBD1, and the lack of DNA leaves this call unchecked. There are 16 residues in the CDR3. In germline, CDR1 is DFQATT, CDR2 SNEGSKA (reference sequence).